A selection of T cell receptor beta chains follows, all from one sample in a study of T cell changes during pregnancy in multiple sclerosis. The table came from immunoSEQ multiplex PCR; TCRdb's copy has only in-frame clones and leaves some out. The repertoire includes roughly 52,000 clones, approximately 94% of them detected once, and 3% to 3.5% sits in the top ten. The specimen was CD8+ T cells from peripheral blood mononuclear cells, collected in the third trimester of pregnancy. Receptors were obtained from a female donor with multiple sclerosis, enrolled in a pregnancy study. Each CDR3 is given with its conserved first and last residue. D genes are given only for firm matches. Size is omitted from some rows. Given values are once, few, many or a class for expanded clones.

d_call,v_call,j_call,clone_size,cdr3_nt,cdr3_aa
TRBD1,TRBV4-3,TRBJ2-7,once,TGCGCCAGCAGCCAGACCCTACAGGGGATCTCATACGAGCAGTACTTC,CASSQTLQGISYEQYF
.,TRBV5-1,TRBJ2-7,.,TGCGCCAGCAGACTTAGCGGCTCCTACGAGCAGTACTTC,CASRLSGSYEQYF
TRBD1,TRBV5-1,TRBJ1-3,.,TGCGCCAGCAGCTTTACCTGGACAGGTTCCTCTGGAAACACCATATATTTT,CASSFTWTGSSGNTIYF
TRBD2,TRBV28,TRBJ2-5,.,TGTGCCAGCAGTTTTGGTGTGGCGGGAGTAACGGAGACCCAGTACTTC,CASSFGVAGVTETQYF
.,TRBV5-5,TRBJ1-2,once,TGTGCCAGCAGCTTGGTTGATTGGCCCGACTATGGCTACACCTTC,CASSLVDWPDYGYTF
TRBD2,TRBV2,TRBJ2-3,once,TGTGCCAGCATGGGACTAGCGGGAGGGTTTTCGGCAGATACGCAGTATTTT,CASMGLAGGFSADTQYF
.,TRBV29-1,TRBJ1-4,once,TGCAGTGACCTCCCCAGGTCCCCTGAAAAACTGTTTTTT,CSDLPRSPEKLFF
.,TRBV4-3,TRBJ2-6,.,TGCGCCAGCAGCCAGGGACAATTCTATGGGGCCAACGTCCTGACTTTC,CASSQGQFYGANVLTF
TRBD1,TRBV7-2,TRBJ1-1,.,TGTGCCAGCAGCGACCTCACAGGGGAGAACACTGAAGCTTTCTTT,CASSDLTGENTEAFF
.,TRBV4-3,TRBJ2-7,.,TGCGCCAGCAGCCAAGATAGTTTCTACGAGCAGTACTTC,CASSQDSFYEQYF
TRBD2,TRBV15,TRBJ2-3,.,TGTGCCACCAGCAGCCCGGGACTAAGCACAGATACGCAGTATTTT,CATSSPGLSTDTQYF
TRBD2,TRBV27,TRBJ2-7,.,TGTGCCAGCCGACTAGCGGGAGGGCCGAACGAGCAGTACTTC,CASRLAGGPNEQYF
TRBD1,TRBV5-1,TRBJ1-1,.,TGCGCCAGCAGCTTGAGGGGGACAGTGAACACTGAAGCTTTCTTT,CASSLRGTVNTEAFF
.,TRBV27,TRBJ2-3,.,TGTGCCAGCAGTTTCTGGCTAGCGATGCCAGATACGCAGTATTTT,CASSFWLAMPDTQYF
.,TRBV27,TRBJ2-5,.,TGTGCCAGCAGTCTTCCGGGGTTAGGGGAGACCCAGTACTTC,CASSLPGLGETQYF
TRBD1,TRBV5-1,TRBJ1-1,once,TGCGCCAGCAGCCTCCGACAGGGCCGAATGAACACTGAAGCTTTCTTT,CASSLRQGRMNTEAFF
TRBD1,TRBV7-9,TRBJ2-7,.,TGTGCCAGCAGCTCCCCGACAGGGACGAGCCACGAGCAGTACTTC,CASSSPTGTSHEQYF
.,TRBV19,TRBJ2-7,.,TGTGCCAGTAGTAGGCGGGATACATCCTACGAGCAGTACTTC,CASSRRDTSYEQYF
TRBD2,TRBV27,TRBJ2-7,.,TGTGCCAGCAGTTTAAGGGCGGGAGGGCCCTACGAGCAGTACTTC,CASSLRAGGPYEQYF
.,TRBV28,TRBJ2-5,.,TGTGCCAGCAGTTTTATGGAGACCCAGTACTTC,CASSFMETQYF
.,TRBV7-6,TRBJ2-5,.,TGTGCCAGCAGCTCCGGGACCGGGACTGCAGAGACCCAGTACTTC,CASSSGTGTAETQYF
TRBD2,TRBV5-6,TRBJ2-7,.,TGTGCCAGCAGCCCGGGACTAGCGCCAACCGAGCAGTACTTC,CASSPGLAPTEQYF